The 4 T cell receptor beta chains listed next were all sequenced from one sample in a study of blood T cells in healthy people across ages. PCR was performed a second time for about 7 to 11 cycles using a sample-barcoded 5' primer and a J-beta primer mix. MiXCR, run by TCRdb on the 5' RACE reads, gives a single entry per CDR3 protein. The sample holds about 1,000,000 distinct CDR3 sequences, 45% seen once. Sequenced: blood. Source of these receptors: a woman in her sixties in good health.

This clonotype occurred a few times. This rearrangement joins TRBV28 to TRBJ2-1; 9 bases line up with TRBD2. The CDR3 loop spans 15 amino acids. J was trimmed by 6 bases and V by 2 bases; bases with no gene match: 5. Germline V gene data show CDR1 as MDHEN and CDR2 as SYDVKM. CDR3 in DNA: TGTGCCAGCAGTTTAGCGGGAGGGCCTACCAATGAGCAGTTCTTC. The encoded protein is CASSLAGGPTNEQFF.

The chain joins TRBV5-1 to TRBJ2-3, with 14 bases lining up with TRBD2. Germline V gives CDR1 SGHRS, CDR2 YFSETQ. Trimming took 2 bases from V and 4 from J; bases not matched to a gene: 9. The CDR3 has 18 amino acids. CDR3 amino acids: CASSFPTSGRARADTQYF. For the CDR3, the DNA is TGCGCCAGCAGCTTCCCGACTAGCGGGAGGGCCCGGGCAGATACGCAGTATTTT.

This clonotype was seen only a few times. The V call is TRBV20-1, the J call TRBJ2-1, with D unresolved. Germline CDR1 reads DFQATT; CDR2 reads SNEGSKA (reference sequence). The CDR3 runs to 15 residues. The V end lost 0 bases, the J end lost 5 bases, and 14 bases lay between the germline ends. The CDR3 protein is CSARDLLTADNEQFF. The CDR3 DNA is TGCAGTGCTAGAGACTTACTTACGGCTGACAATGAGCAGTTCTTC.

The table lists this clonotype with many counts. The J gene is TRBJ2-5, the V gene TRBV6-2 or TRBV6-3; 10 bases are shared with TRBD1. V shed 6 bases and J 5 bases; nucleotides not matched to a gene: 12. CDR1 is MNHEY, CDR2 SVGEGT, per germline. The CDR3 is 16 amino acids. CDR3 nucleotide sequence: TGTGCCAGCAGCCAAACCGGGACAGGGGTCCCGGAGACCCAGTACTTC. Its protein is CASSQTGTGVPETQYF.